This T cell receptor beta chain is drawn from a study of early T cells in non-severe SARS-CoV-2 infection. About the research overall: RNA in bulk from unsorted whole blood was sequenced, and chains were unpaired. Findings of the study overall: VDJdb matches were skewed toward anti-spike CD8 T cell responses.

The library protocol tagged individual cDNA molecules with unique molecular identifiers. TCRdb reanalysed the 5' RACE reads using MiXCR and keeps one entry per CDR3 protein. The sample consists of roughly 55,000 distinct CDR3 sequences, about 15% of them appearing once. This clonotype was observed at least ten times. What it binds is unknown. Germline CDR1 and CDR2: DFQATT and SNEGSKA (reference sequence). With 1 base removed from V and 6 bases from J, the gap between germline ends came to 13 bases. The CDR3 length is 13 residues. The sequences come from whole blood, collected at baseline. The chain carries TRBV20-1 and TRBJ2-7; D remains unclear. The receptor comes from an adult who was a healthcare worker with PCR-confirmed SARS-CoV-2 infection or an uninfected control (not recorded which). This chain's CDR3 is CSARGPTLGEQYF. In DNA, the CDR3 is TGCAGTGCTAGAGGTCCTACACTCGGCGAGCAGTACTTC.